This T cell receptor beta chain appears in the sequencing data of a study of blood T cells in healthy people across ages. Study as a whole: About one barcoded beta molecule per two T cells came from capture by template switching. Findings and limits, study-wide: Higher naive T cell percentage went strongly together with higher TCR beta diversity.

The use of a sample-barcoded 5' primer and a J-beta primer mix characterized a second PCR of about 7 to 12 cycles. TCRdb re-called the 5' RACE reads through MiXCR, storing one row per CDR3 protein. The data hold around 1,000,000 distinct CDR3 sequences, with around two fifths observed a single time. This clonotype has just a few counts. Its antigen is not known. Peripheral blood from each donor was collected in a volume of about 10 milliliters. Germline loops: CDR1 KGHSH, CDR2 LQKENI. Trimming cost V 6 bases and J 1 base, with 15 bases left between them. The CDR3 loop spans 15 amino acids. The V call is TRBV18, the J call TRBJ1-1; D is unclear. The TCR was taken from a man aged 18 to 35 in good health. What was sequenced was blood. For the CDR3, the DNA is TGTGCCAGCTCCCCCATAACAGTGTCGAACACTGAAGCTTTCTTT. Translated: CASSPITVSNTEAFF.